The entry that follows covers one T cell receptor beta chain sequence. The data are from a study of blood T cell repertoires in COVID-19. About the research overall: Specimens from acute and convalescent COVID-19 originated in the United States, Italy and Spain. Sample material is recorded as cDNA or gDNA derived from T cells, B-cell-depleted T cells, or PBMCs.

Trimming cost V 6 bases and J 4 bases; bases outside gene matches: 11. Germline V lookup: CDR1 MNHEY, CDR2 SVGAGI. The CDR3 is made up of 15 amino acids. In the original analysis: Amplifying reference gene primers gave estimates of nucleated cell counts. The method was immunoSEQ multiplex PCR; TCRdb's version includes in-frame clones alone and lacks a portion of them. Clone size and V and J calls were adopted from that table, with D and trimming inferred from the DNA. The sample holds some 120,000 clones; around 79% are singletons and the top ten take over 15%. The specimen sequenced was peripheral blood. This chain uses TRBV6-5 with TRBJ2-5; 7 positions match TRBD1. The clonotype originates from a man older than 75 with acute or convalescent COVID-19. The DNA for the CDR3 is TGTGCCAGCAGCCCCCAGACAGGGTTTCCAGAGACCCAGTACTTC. It specifies CASSPQTGFPETQYF.